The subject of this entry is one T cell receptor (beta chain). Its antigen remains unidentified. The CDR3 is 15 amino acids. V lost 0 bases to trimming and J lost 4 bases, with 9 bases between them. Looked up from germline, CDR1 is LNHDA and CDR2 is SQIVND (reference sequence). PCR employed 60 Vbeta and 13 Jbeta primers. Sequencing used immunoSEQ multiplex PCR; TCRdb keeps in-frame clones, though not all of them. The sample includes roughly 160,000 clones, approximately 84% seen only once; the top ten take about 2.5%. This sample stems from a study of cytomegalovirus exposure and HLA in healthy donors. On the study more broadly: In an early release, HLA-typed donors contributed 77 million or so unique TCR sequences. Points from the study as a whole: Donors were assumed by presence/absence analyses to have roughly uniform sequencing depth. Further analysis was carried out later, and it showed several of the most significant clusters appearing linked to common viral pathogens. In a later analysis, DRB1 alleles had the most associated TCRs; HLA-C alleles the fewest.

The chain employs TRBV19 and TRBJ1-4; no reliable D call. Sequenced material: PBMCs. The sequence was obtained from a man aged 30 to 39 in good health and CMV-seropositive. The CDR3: CASSIERTINEKLFF. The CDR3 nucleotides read TGTGCCAGTAGTATAGAGAGAACTATTAATGAAAAACTGTTTTTT.